This record looks at one TCR beta chain sequence and its context. These data come from a study of blood T cell repertoires in COVID-19. Per the germline V gene, CDR1 is SGHKS and CDR2 is YYEKEE (reference sequence). This CDR3 has 14 amino acids. V lost 1 base to trimming and J lost 2 bases, with 8 bases between them. Participant-reported clinical history was the basis for cohort assignment. Sequencing used immunoSEQ multiplex PCR; TCRdb keeps in-frame clones, though not all of them. The top ten clones hold around 0.97% of a sample with approximately 360,000 clones, around 89% of them seen once. Sequenced: PBMCs or T cells enriched from blood (not recorded which). This rearrangement joins TRBV5-5 to TRBJ2-3; D is unclear. The receptor was derived from a woman under 40 with acute COVID-19. CDR3 in DNA: TGTGCCAGCAGCTTGTTAGCTGTCACAGATACGCAGTATTTT. The encoded protein is CASSLLAVTDTQYF.